The subject of this entry is one TCR beta chain. Antigen: not known. Measured with immunoSEQ multiplex PCR; TCRdb has only the in-frame clones, and not every one. The table records about 99,000 clones, around nine tenths of them present only once. V lost 2 bases and J lost 6, with 11 bases in between. The length of the CDR3 is 15 residues. The V gene's germline CDR1 is SNHLY and CDR2 FYNNEI. This sample is part of a study of T cell responses to AZD1222 COVID-19 vaccine. Regarding the study as a whole: Repertoire samples came only from after the peak T cell response. Possibly, clonal diversity was underestimated; donors were largely white British and included more females.

The chain has TRBV2 and TRBJ1-6; D call uncertain. The receptor was isolated from an adult who received the MenACWY meningococcal vaccine as a control. Source: peripheral blood, taken 28 days after the second dose of the MenACWY control vaccine. The CDR3 sequence is CASSEWQIGNSPLHF. The DNA for the CDR3 is TGTGCCAGCAGTGAATGGCAGATAGGTAATTCACCCCTCCACTTT.